The subject of this entry is one TCR beta chain. TCRdb called the 5' RACE reads again in MiXCR, with one record for every CDR3 protein. Found here are some 500,000 distinct CDR3 sequences, 9.5% to 10% of them singletons; the top ten hold roughly 3.2%. The data originate from a study of identical twins. This CDR3 is 12 amino acids long. Germline CDR1 is MNHEY and CDR2 is SVGEGT. V shed 10 bases and J shed 2 bases, with 12 bases lying between them. The same data also contributed to another study, on yellow fever vaccine responses in identical twins.

The chain is built from TRBV6-2 or TRBV6-3 and TRBJ2-7; weak D call: TRBD2 (5 bases). The sequencing input was PBMCs. This receptor was taken from a woman aged 18-29 years in good health. The CDR3 reads CATTSEAYEQYF. CDR3 in DNA: TGTGCCACCACCTCGGAGGCCTACGAGCAGTACTTC.